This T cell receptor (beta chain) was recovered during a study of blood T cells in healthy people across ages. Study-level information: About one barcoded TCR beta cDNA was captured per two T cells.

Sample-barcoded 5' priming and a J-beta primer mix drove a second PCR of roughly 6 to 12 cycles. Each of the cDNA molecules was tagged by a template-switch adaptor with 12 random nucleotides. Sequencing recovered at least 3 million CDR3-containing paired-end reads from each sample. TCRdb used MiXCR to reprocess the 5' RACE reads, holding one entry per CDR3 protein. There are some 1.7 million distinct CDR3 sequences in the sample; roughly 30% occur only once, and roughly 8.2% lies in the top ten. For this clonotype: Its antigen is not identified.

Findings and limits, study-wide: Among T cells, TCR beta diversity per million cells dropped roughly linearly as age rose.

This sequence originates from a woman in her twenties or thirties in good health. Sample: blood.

CDR3 region: CSARLPISGSGSYEQYF. Written as DNA, the CDR3 is TGCAGTGCTAGGTTACCGATTTCAGGGAGTGGCTCCTACGAGCAGTACTTC. This chain connects TRBV20-1 to TRBJ2-7; either TRBD1 or TRBD2 may supply D (5 bases each). Deletions cut 3 bases from V and 0 bases from J, with 21 bases between. CDR1 is DFQATT and CDR2 is SNEGSKA in the germline V gene (reference sequence). CDR3 length: 17 amino acids.